This T cell receptor beta chain comes out of a study of T cells in women clearing cervical HPV infection (dated by TCRdb to 2016 to 2019). Study-level background: Cases were approximately 25 women with histologically confirmed HPV16-related CIN3 or worse, including a couple of invasive cancers. Among cases, blood sampling came a median of roughly 150 days after lesion detection, with an interquartile range of about 85 to 200 days. In the parent cohort, approximately 9,400 women aged 18 or older were enrolled in Guanacaste, Costa Rica, during about 1993 to 1994 and were followed for seven years. Cases were matched to controls by age within five years and by the year the sample was collected. Cases had a median age of approximately 35 years and controls had a median age of 38, with no significant differences in baseline characteristics. An exploratory proof-of-principle case-control study, nested within the Guanacaste HPV Natural History Study in Costa Rica, was conducted to compare TCR repertoires across cervical HPV16 outcomes. Case blood was taken at the visit when the lesion was first identified, whereas control blood was taken when infection was no longer detected. Because only a few women had HLA typing data, the possibility that HLA type acted as a confounder could not be ruled out. Controls were 20 to 30 women whose single incident HPV16 infection cleared within 12 months without precancer or cancer developing. As quality controls, five blinded duplicates were added to each group, bringing the total to roughly 60 samples made up of about 50 participants and 10 or so replicates.

Beyond this particular receptor, the publication reports: Cases had lower TRBV6-7 relative abundance than controls (approximately 0.11% versus 0.16%; Bonferroni P = 0.0008). Significantly higher TCR repertoire richness was observed in CIN3+ cases than in controls across sequencing depths, whereas no difference in evenness was found. Whether associations preceded infection or resulted from infection could not be shown with the cross-sectional design, and effector/memory subsets and HPV-specific T cells were not isolated. By combining richness with V gene abundances, random forest classifiers separated cases from controls with an estimated AUC of 0.83. Because T-cell numbers per sample were unknown, differences in richness could reflect varying T-cell content rather than repertoire biology.

According to the germline V gene (reference sequence), CDR1 reads DFQATT and CDR2 reads SNEGSKA. Compared with germline, V lacks 4 bases and J lacks 4 bases; bases without a gene match: 6. The CDR3 contains 13 residues, cysteine and phenylalanine counted. Part of the CDR3 DNA is given, 30 bases translated from base 1. Worth noting for this clone: The specificity of this receptor is unknown. The read falls 3 residues short of the CDR3 end, and the missing part is taken from the germline J gene.

TCR beta CDR3 regions were amplified by multiplex PCR using the immunoSEQ assay from an average of roughly 1,300 ng genomic DNA per sample. The assay corrected primer bias using a complete synthetic TCR repertoire to establish an amplification baseline. The amplicons were sequenced using the Illumina platform. For the original study's pipeline: Error correction of the sequences involved clustering with frequency ratios plus a modified nearest-neighbor algorithm, after which the sequences were analyzed in the immunoSEQ Analyzer using IMGT gene definitions. TCR richness and evenness were averaged over 20 rarefaction repeats at each rarefaction depth, excluding samples with fewer sequences than the depth. V, D and J gene relative abundances were compared between groups with Wilcoxon rank sum tests, applying FDR correction. An intraclass correlation of roughly 96% for TCR richness and an average of about 73% across 65 or so gene segments were obtained from the blinded duplicates. TCRdb took this table from immuneACCESS and kept in-frame rearrangements with V and J called. Such tables lack part of the clones; where checked against another copy, unresolved V genes explain under half of the gap, and the rest is unexplained. V and J calls and clone size are copied from that table; D and trimming were computed from the DNA. The sample's own table lists about 12,000 clones. Of the sample, 10% falls within the top ten clones.

Every participant had a single incident cervical HPV16 infection, and prevalent HPV16 infections were excluded. Cervical HPV DNA was detected by MY09/MY11 PCR, and genotyping was performed by dot-blot hybridization. Fifteen mL of heparinized blood were centrifuged, and the buffy coat was split into aliquots, frozen at -30 degrees C, and then kept at -80 degrees C. QIAGEN kits were used to extract genomic DNA from the buffy coat specimens. This chain is built from TRBV20-1 and TRBJ2-5; 7 bases in the middle match TRBD1. Sequenced sample: blood buffy coat. This TCR derives from a woman aged 18 to 75 with a cervical HPV16 infection that either progressed to CIN3+ or cleared (not recorded which). The CDR3 has the sequence CSAMTTGRETQYF. CDR3 DNA, as far as it was read: TGCAGTGCTATGACGACAGGGCGAGAGACC.